These 20 T cell receptor beta chains were sequenced from one sample in a study of CD8 T cells in Susac syndrome. Reverse transcription of about 0.5 to 1 ug RNA was carried out with random hexamers. TCRdb recomputed calls from the immunoSEQ multiplex PCR reads with MiXCR, one row per CDR3 protein. The sample consists of over 150,000 distinct CDR3 sequences, roughly 95% of them appearing once. The sample consisted of CD4+ T cells from PBMCs. All receptors derive from a human donor with Susac syndrome.

The genes are TRBV7-9 and TRBJ2-4; 7 bases align to TRBD1. CDR1 SEHNR and CDR2 FQNEAQ come from the germline V gene (reference sequence). Trimming at V came to 5 bases and at J to 5 bases, leaving 15 bases not matched to a gene. CDR3 size: 17 residues. As DNA, the CDR3 is TGTGCCAGCAGCCAGAACTGGACAGGACCTCAGGAAAACATTCAGTACTTC. Protein: CASSQNWTGPQENIQYF.

The J gene is TRBJ2-6, the V gene TRBV27; TRBD1 or TRBD2 may be the D gene (5 bases each). The germline V gene has CDR1 MNHEY and CDR2 SMNVEV (reference sequence). The V and J ends lost 3 bases and 2 bases respectively, with 8 bases between them. The CDR3 extends over 15 amino acids. The CDR3 loop reads CASSFRGAGANVLTF. The CDR3 coding sequence is TGTGCCAGCAGTTTTCGAGGGGCTGGGGCCAACGTCCTGACTTTC.

This chain connects TRBV3-1 to TRBJ1-5, with D maybe TRBD1 (5 bases). The germline CDR1 and CDR2 sequences are LGHDT and YNNKEL (reference sequence). The CDR3 is made up of 13 amino acids. Trimming left V 5 bases short and J 7 bases short, with 12 bases between. The CDR3 reads CASSGTGGQPQHF. CDR3 coding DNA: TGTGCCAGCAGCGGAACAGGAGGACAGCCCCAGCATTTT.

The chain uses TRBV5-4 and TRBJ2-3; 7 bases are shared with TRBD1. CDR1 and CDR2 (germline): SGHNT, YYREEE (reference sequence). V was pared by 4 bases and J by 4 bases, with 9 bases of the junction left unmatched. This CDR3 contains 15 residues. The CDR3 loop is CASSHGQEGPDTQYF. The CDR3 region has the DNA TGTGCCAGCAGCCATGGACAGGAAGGGCCAGATACGCAGTATTTT.

The V gene is TRBV27, the J gene TRBJ1-2; 8 nucleotides match TRBD1. Germline CDR1 reads MNHEY; CDR2 reads SMNVEV (reference sequence). The CDR3 is 15 residues long. V trimming: 6 bases; J trimming: 8 bases; junction bases outside the gene matches: 14. DNA for the CDR3: TGTGCCAGCAGGCCCGCGGGACAGGCATTGGGGGGCTACACCTTC. As protein: CASRPAGQALGGYTF.

DNA for the CDR3: TGCAGTGCTAGAGCGGACGCTGGCAATCAGCCCCAGCATTTT. Translation gives CSARADAGNQPQHF. V gene TRBV20-1 combines with J gene TRBJ1-5; no clear D. This CDR3 spans 14 amino acids. V was pared by 1 base and J by 2 bases, with 9 bases between. Germline V gives CDR1 DFQATT, CDR2 SNEGSKA (reference sequence).

This chain joins TRBV20-1 and TRBJ2-7, with 8 bases fitting TRBD1. CDR1 is DFQATT, CDR2 SNEGSKA, per germline (reference sequence). V was pared by 5 bases and J by 2 bases, with 5 bases of the junction left unmatched. This CDR3 has 13 residues. The chain's CDR3 is CSAVPGQAYEQYF. The CDR3 DNA reads TGCAGTGCTGTGCCGGGACAGGCCTACGAGCAGTACTTC.

The V call is TRBV6-1, the J call TRBJ1-5; D is unclear. V lost 8 bases and J lost 5, with 13 bases in between. The CDR3 contains 13 residues. Germline V gene lookup returns CDR1 MNHNS and CDR2 SASEGT. Here the CDR3 DNA reads TGTGCCAGCCGTTTTAAGGGCGATCAGCCCCAGCATTTT. Translation: CASRFKGDQPQHF.

The chain recombines TRBV29-1 with TRBJ1-1; D unresolved. The CDR3 spans 11 residues. The germline CDR1 and CDR2 sequences are SQVTM and ANQGSEA. Trimming stripped 7 bases from V and 2 bases from J, with 8 bases between. The CDR3 nucleotides are TGCAGCGCTTGTATTAACACTGAAGCTTTCTTT. Its protein is CSACINTEAFF. The full variable domain, its missing parts supplied by reference TRBV29-1 and TRBJ1-1, is SAVISQKPSRDICQRGTSLTIQCQVDSQVTMMFWYRQQPGQSLTLIATANQGSEATYESGFVIDKFPISRPNLTFSTLTVSNMSPEDSSIYLCSACINTEAFFGQGTRLTVV.

V gene TRBV29-1 combines with J gene TRBJ1-1, with no clear D. V was shortened by 4 bases and J by 0 bases, with 15 bases between the two germline ends. Germline V lookup: CDR1 SQVTM, CDR2 ANQGSEA. The CDR3 spans 15 residues. In DNA, the CDR3 is TGCAGCGTTGGTCGCCCAGCCCAGATGAACACTGAAGCTTTCTTT. Translation: CSVGRPAQMNTEAFF.

The V and J genes are TRBV28 and TRBJ2-2; 7 bases are a match to TRBD2. Germline V gene lookup returns CDR1 MDHEN and CDR2 SYDVKM. The length of the CDR3 is 15 residues. The junction had 2 bases not matched to a gene; V was cut back by 2 bases and J by 2 bases. The CDR3: CASSLLAANTGELFF. Written as DNA, the CDR3 is TGTGCCAGCAGTTTACTAGCGGCAAACACCGGGGAGCTGTTTTTT.

The V gene is TRBV7-9, the J gene TRBJ2-1; D call uncertain. The CDR3 spans 12 residues. Germline lookup yields CDR1 SEHNR and CDR2 FQNEAQ (reference sequence). Trimming stripped 1 base from V and 11 bases from J, with 9 bases between. CDR3 sequence: CASSLDPAKQFF. CDR3 coding DNA: TGTGCCAGCAGCTTAGACCCGGCTAAGCAGTTCTTC.

The gene calls are TRBV29-1 and TRBJ1-4, with D perhaps TRBD1 (6 bases). The CDR3 runs 14 residues. V was pared by 6 bases and J by 8 bases, with 19 bases between. Germline assignment: CDR1 SQVTM and CDR2 ANQGSEA. The CDR3 sequence is CSVDSGDGAEKLFF. DNA for the CDR3: TGCAGCGTCGACTCAGGGGATGGGGCAGAAAAACTGTTTTTT.

This chain uses TRBV30 with TRBJ2-1, with D tentatively TRBD2 (5 bases). Trimming pared 5 bases from V and 6 bases from J, leaving 11 bases between. The germline V gene encodes CDR1 GTSNPN and CDR2 SVGIG (reference sequence). This CDR3 is 12 amino acids long. The DNA for the CDR3 is TGTGCCTGGCAGACGAGGGTCAATGAGCAGTTCTTC. Translating it yields CAWQTRVNEQFF. The complete variable domain, with remaining parts taken from reference TRBV30 and TRBJ2-1, reads SQTIHQWPATLVQPVGSPLSLECTVEGTSNPNLYWYRQAAGRGLQLLFYSVGIGQISSEVPQNLSASRPQDRQFILSSKKLLLSDSGFYLCAWQTRVNEQFFGPGTRLTVL.

The V call is TRBV29-1, the J call TRBJ2-3, with D perhaps TRBD2 (5 bases). CDR3 length equals 13 residues. Germline values: CDR1 SQVTM, CDR2 ANQGSEA. Trimming cost V 3 bases and J 1 base, with 8 bases left between them. CDR3 in DNA: TGCAGCGTTGAGCCCGGGGGCACAGATACGCAGTATTTT. Its translation is CSVEPGGTDTQYF.

The gene calls are TRBV28 and TRBJ2-5, with 8 bases matching TRBD2. Germline CDR1 reads MDHEN; CDR2 reads SYDVKM. V lost 8 bases to trimming and J lost 2 bases; unmatched junction nucleotides: 7. The CDR3 spans 14 residues. CDR3 protein: CASRGGGTQETQYF. CDR3 sequence (DNA): TGTGCCAGCCGGGGGGGCGGGACACAAGAGACCCAGTACTTC. Together with reference TRBV28 and TRBJ2-5, the CDR3 gives the full variable domain: DVKVTQSSRYLVKRTGEKVFLECVQDMDHENMFWYRQDPGLGLRLIYFSYDVKMKEKGDIPEGYSVSREKKERFSLILESASTNQTSMYLCASRGGGTQETQYFGPGTRLLVL.

V usage is TRBV4-3 and J usage is TRBJ1-1; 8 bases are shared with TRBD1. V was clipped by 3 bases and J by 0 bases; unmatched bases: 6. The CDR3 contains 16 residues. Germline V gene lookup returns CDR1 LGHNA and CDR2 YSLEER. CDR3 nucleotide sequence: TGCGCCAGCAGCCAGGGGACAGGCACTTTGAACACTGAAGCTTTCTTT. Translating gives CASSQGTGTLNTEAFF.

The chain combines TRBV7-2 with TRBJ2-1; D is unclear. Trimming took off 5 bases at V and 2 bases at J, with 10 bases between the two ends. The CDR3 is 14 residues long. Looked up from germline, CDR1 is SGHTA and CDR2 is FQGNSA. The CDR3 sequence: CASSRTVAYNEQFF. DNA for the CDR3: TGTGCCAGCAGCCGCACGGTCGCCTACAATGAGCAGTTCTTC.

The V gene is TRBV7-8, the J gene TRBJ2-4; no clear D gene. V gave up 7 bases and J gave up 1 base, with 14 bases separating them. Germline-derived CDR1 and CDR2 are SGHVS and FQNEAQ. CDR3 size: 15 residues. CDR3 nucleotides: TGTGCCAGCACCCCTCAGCTGGGGGCCAAAAACATTCAGTACTTC. Its protein is CASTPQLGAKNIQYF.

The V gene is TRBV20-1, the J gene TRBJ1-5; 9 nucleotides match TRBD1. The CDR3 has 14 amino acids. In germline, CDR1 is DFQATT, CDR2 SNEGSKA (reference sequence). Trimming at V came to 5 bases and at J to 6 bases, leaving 8 bases not matched to a gene. The CDR3 loop is CSASRDREGQPQHF. For the CDR3, the DNA is TGCAGTGCTTCACGGGACAGGGAAGGTCAGCCCCAGCATTTT.